The entry below gives a single TCR beta chain sequence along with its context. The source of the sample is a study of Ad26.COV2.S vaccination and SARS-CoV-2 variants. Study-wide background: Donor was one of the participants in the Ad26.COV2.S arm of the COV1001 trial. In the study, Ad26.COV2.S was injected intramuscularly once, or twice 56 days apart.

TCRdb's table, derived via immunoSEQ multiplex PCR, lists solely in-frame clones and lacks some. The sample has about 480,000 clones, around 85% seen once; the top ten hold 9.5% to 15%. V lost 4 bases, J lost 1 base, and 8 bases stayed unmatched. Germline loops: CDR1 MGHRA, CDR2 YSYEKL. The CDR3 has 16 residues. Treatment indicated: some 20 received Ad26.COV2.S at low or high dose, single or two shots; 5 received placebo; per-sample allocation not given. Material that was analyzed had been drawn on day 63 after the first vaccine or placebo injection. This material consisted of peripheral blood, taken in a trial of Ad26.COV2.S vaccine versus placebo. This chain joins TRBV4-1 and TRBJ1-2, with TRBD1 matching 8 bases. This TCR was sampled from a person aged 18 to 65 who received the Ad26.COV2.S COVID-19 vaccine or a placebo. This chain's CDR3 is CASSPVRDRSNYGYTF. CDR3 sequence (DNA): TGCGCCAGCAGCCCAGTCAGGGACAGGAGTAACTATGGCTACACCTTC.